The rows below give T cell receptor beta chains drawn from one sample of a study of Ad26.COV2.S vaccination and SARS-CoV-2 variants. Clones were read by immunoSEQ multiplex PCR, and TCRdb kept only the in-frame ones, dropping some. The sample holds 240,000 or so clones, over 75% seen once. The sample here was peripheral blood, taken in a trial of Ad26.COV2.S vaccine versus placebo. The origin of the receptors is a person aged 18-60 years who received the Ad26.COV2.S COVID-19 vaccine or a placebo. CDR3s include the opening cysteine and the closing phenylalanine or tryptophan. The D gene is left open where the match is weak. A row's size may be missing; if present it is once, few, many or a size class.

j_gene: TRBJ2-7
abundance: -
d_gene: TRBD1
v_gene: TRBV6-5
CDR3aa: CASSPPGQPTYEQYF
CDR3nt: TGTGCCAGCAGCCCCCCGGGACAGCCAACCTACGAGCAGTACTTC

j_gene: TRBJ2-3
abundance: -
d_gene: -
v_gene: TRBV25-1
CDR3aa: CASSRGTDTQYF
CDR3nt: TGTGCCAGCAGTAGGGGCACAGATACGCAGTATTTT

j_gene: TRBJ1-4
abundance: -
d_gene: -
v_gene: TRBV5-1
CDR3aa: CASSLGGPQREKLFF
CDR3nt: TGCGCCAGCAGCTTGGGCGGGCCCCAAAGGGAAAAACTGTTTTTT

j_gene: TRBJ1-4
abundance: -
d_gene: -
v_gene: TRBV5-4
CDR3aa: CASSAGTGSEKLFF
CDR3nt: TGTGCCAGCAGCGCCGGGACGGGAAGTGAAAAACTGTTTTTT

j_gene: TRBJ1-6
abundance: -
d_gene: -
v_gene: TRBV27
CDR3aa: CASSPQASYNSPLHF
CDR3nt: TGTGCCAGCAGTCCGCAGGCGTCGTATAATTCACCCCTCCACTTT

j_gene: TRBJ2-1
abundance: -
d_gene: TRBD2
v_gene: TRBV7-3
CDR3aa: CASSLNGGAFYNEQFF
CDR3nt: TGTGCCAGCAGCTTAAACGGGGGGGCCTTCTACAATGAGCAGTTCTTC

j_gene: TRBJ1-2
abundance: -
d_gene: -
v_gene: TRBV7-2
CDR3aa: CASSPDTGRFNYGYTF
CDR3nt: TGTGCCAGCAGCCCAGATACAGGGAGGTTTAACTATGGCTACACCTTC

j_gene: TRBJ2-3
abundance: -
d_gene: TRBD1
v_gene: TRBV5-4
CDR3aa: CASSLGQGKDTQYF
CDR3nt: TGTGCCAGCAGCTTGGGACAGGGAAAAGATACGCAGTATTTT

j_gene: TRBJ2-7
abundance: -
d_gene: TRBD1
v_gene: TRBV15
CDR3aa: CATSRGQGAYEQYF
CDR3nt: TGTGCCACCAGCAGAGGCCAGGGGGCCTACGAGCAGTACTTC

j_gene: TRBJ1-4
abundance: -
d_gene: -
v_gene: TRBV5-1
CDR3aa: CASRSMSKAQEKLFF
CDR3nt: TGCGCCAGCAGATCGATGTCCAAGGCGCAGGAAAAACTGTTTTTT

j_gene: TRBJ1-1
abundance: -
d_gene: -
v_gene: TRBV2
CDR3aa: CASTPGRGMNTEAFF
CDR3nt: TGTGCCAGCACCCCGGGGCGGGGTATGAACACTGAAGCTTTCTTT

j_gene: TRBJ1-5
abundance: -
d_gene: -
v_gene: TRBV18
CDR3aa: CASSLTDDQPQHF
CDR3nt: TGTGCCAGCTCACTAACCGATGATCAGCCCCAGCATTTT

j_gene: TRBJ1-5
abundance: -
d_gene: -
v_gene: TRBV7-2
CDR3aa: CASSLSRGFKEPQHF
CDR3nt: TGTGCCAGCAGCTTATCAAGAGGATTCAAGGAGCCCCAGCATTTT

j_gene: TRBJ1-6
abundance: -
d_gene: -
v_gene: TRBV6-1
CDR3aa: CATKLSSSYNSPLHF
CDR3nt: TGTGCCACCAAACTTTCGAGCTCCTATAATTCACCCCTCCACTTT

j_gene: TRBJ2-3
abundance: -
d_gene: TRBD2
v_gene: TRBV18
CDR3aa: CASSQAGTSPGDTQYF
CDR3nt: TGTGCCAGCTCTCAGGCCGGGACTAGCCCAGGAGATACGCAGTATTTT

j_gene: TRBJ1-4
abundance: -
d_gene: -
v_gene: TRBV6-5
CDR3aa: CASSSVSFGEKLFF
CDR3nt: TGTGCCAGCAGTTCGGTTTCCTTCGGTGAAAAACTGTTTTTT

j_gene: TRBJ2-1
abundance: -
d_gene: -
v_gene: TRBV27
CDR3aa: CASSLAGYNEQFF
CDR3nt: TGTGCCAGCAGTTTAGCCGGATACAATGAGCAGTTCTTC

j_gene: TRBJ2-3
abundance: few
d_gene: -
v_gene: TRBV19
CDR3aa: CASSRLRTDTQYF
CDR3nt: TGTGCCAGTAGTAGACTACGGACAGATACGCAGTATTTT

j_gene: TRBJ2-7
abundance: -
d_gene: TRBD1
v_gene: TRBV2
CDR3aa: CASGGDRGYEQYF
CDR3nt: TGTGCCAGCGGGGGTGACAGGGGGTACGAGCAGTACTTC

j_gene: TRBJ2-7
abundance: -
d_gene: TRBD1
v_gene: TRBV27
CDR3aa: CASSLGVGQAYEQYF
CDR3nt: TGTGCCAGCAGCCTGGGGGTGGGACAGGCCTACGAGCAGTACTTC

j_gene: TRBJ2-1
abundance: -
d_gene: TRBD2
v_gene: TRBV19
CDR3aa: CASSMRGADEQFF
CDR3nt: TGTGCCAGTAGTATGCGGGGGGCGGATGAGCAGTTCTTC

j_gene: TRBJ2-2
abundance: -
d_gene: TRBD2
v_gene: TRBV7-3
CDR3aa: CASSVAGGFTGELFF
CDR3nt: TGTGCCAGCAGCGTAGCGGGGGGGTTCACCGGGGAGCTGTTTTTT

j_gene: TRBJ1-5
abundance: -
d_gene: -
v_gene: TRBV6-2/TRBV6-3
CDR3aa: CASSLPREYNQPQHF
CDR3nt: TGTGCCAGCAGTCTCCCGAGGGAGTACAATCAGCCCCAGCATTTT

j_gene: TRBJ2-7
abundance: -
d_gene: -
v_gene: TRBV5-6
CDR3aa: CASIRLTESYEQYF
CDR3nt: TGTGCCAGCATCCGCCTGACTGAATCCTACGAGCAGTACTTC

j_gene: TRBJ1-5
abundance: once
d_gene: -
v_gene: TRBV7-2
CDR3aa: CASSLAGGGPYSNQPQHF
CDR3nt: TGTGCCAGCAGCCTTGCGGGCGGTGGGCCTTATAGCAATCAGCCCCAGCATTTT

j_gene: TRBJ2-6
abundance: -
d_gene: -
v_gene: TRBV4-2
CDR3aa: CASSQADSSGANVLTF
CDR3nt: TGTGCCAGCAGCCAAGCGGACAGCTCTGGGGCCAACGTCCTGACTTTC

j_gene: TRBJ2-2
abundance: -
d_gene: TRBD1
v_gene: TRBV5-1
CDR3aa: CASSLDPDRSDTGELFF
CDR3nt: TGCGCCAGCAGCTTGGATCCGGACAGGTCCGACACCGGGGAGCTGTTTTTT

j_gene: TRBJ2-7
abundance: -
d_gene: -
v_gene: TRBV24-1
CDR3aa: CATSDAATSYEQYF
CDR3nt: TGTGCCACCAGTGACGCAGCGACCTCCTACGAGCAGTACTTC

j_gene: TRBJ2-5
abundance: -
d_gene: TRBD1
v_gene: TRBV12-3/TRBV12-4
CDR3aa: CASSLRGQETQYF
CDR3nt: TGTGCCAGCAGTTTAAGGGGGCAGGAGACCCAGTACTTC

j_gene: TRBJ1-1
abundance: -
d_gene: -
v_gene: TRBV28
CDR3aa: CASIRGAAEGTEAFF
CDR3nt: TGTGCCAGCATCCGGGGGGCTGCGGAGGGCACTGAAGCTTTCTTT

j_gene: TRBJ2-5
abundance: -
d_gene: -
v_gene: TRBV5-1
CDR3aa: CASSLWLAPETQYF
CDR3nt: TGCGCCAGCAGCTTGTGGCTAGCTCCCGAGACCCAGTACTTC

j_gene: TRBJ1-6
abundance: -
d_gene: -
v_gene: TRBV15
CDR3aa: CATRTGQINSPLHF
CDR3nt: TGTGCCACCAGAACCGGGCAGATTAATTCACCCCTCCACTTT

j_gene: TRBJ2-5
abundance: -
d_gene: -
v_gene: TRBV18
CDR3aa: CASSPLDLVETQYF
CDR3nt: TGTGCCAGCTCACCTTTAGACCTTGTAGAGACCCAGTACTTC